This TCR beta chain appears in the sequencing data of a study of blood T cell repertoires in COVID-19. Study-wide background: Some COVID-19 samples were acute and others convalescent; all came from the United States, Italy and Spain. In each case, the material was cDNA or gDNA derived from T cells, B-cell-depleted T cells, or PBMCs.

Looked up from germline, CDR1 is MDHEN and CDR2 is SYDVKM. The V and J ends lost 4 bases and 3 bases, in that order; junction bases with no gene match: 8. This CDR3 has 15 amino acids. Study processing details: Estimation of nucleated cell counts was performed using reference gene primer amplification. Clones were sequenced by immunoSEQ multiplex PCR, and TCRdb holds only the in-frame ones, with some missing. V and J calls and clone size are given by that table; D and trimming were obtained from the DNA. This table has 200,000 to 300,000 clones, around 87% appearing once. Sequenced input: peripheral blood. The clonotype originates from a woman in her forties or fifties with acute or convalescent COVID-19. The chain is built from TRBV28 and TRBJ2-7, with TRBD1 identical over 8 bases. This chain's CDR3 is CASSSLQGTGYEQYF. The CDR3 DNA reads TGTGCCAGCAGTTCATTACAGGGGACAGGCTACGAGCAGTACTTC.